This TCR beta chain was obtained from a study of CD8 T cells in ankylosing spondylitis. Study-wide results and caveats: Seemingly distinctive of ankylosing spondylitis blood was a TCR beta motif formed by eight highly homologous variants.

This clonotype was found a few times. What it binds is unknown. With 5 bases removed from V and 2 bases from J, the gap between germline ends came to 12 bases. CDR3 length: 14 amino acids. Libraries of TCR beta came from quantitative 5'-RACE with molecular barcodes. Via MiXCR, TCRdb re-called the 5' RACE reads, giving one row per CDR3 protein. The sample includes 25,000 to 35,000 distinct CDR3 sequences, 13% to 15% of them seen just once. The specimen was blood. This chain joins TRBV12-3 or TRBV12-4 and TRBJ1-2; maybe TRBD1 (5 bases). This clonotype originated in a male donor with ankylosing spondylitis or in good health (not recorded which). The CDR3: CASSASRGNYGYTF. The CDR3 nucleotides read TGTGCCAGCAGTGCCTCCCGGGGCAACTATGGCTACACCTTC.